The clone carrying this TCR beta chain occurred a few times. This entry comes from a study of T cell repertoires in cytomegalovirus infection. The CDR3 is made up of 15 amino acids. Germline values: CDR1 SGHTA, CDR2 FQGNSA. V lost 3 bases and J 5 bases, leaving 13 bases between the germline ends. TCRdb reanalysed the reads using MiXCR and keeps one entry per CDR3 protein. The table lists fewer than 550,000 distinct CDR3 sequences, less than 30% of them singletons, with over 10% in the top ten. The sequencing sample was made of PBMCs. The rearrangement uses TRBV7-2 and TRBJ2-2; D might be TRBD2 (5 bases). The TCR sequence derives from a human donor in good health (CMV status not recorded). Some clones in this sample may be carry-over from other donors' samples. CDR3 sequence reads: CASSFSSGRTGELFF. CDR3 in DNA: TGTGCCAGCAGCTTTTCCAGCGGAAGGACCGGGGAGCTGTTTTTT.